This TCR beta chain is from a study of prognosis after radiotherapy for stage I lung cancer (dated by TCRdb to the early 2020s). Notes on the research overall: Approximately 20 stage I NSCLC patients were enrolled in Nanjing, China, between 2018 and January 2019. Some 14 of the patients were found to have newly diagnosed primary stage I lung tumors, and roughly five were living with oligometastatic NSCLC after surgical resection of the primary tumor. All patients were considered medically inoperable, owing to comorbidities in around eleven and refusal of surgery in about seven. Peripheral blood TCR beta repertoires were profiled in stage I NSCLC patients before and after stereotactic body radiotherapy, and the study then linked these repertoires to distant failure. The cohort included over 10 men and five to seven women, with a median age of approximately 76 years and a range of about 50 to 85 years. The study sequenced around 40 blood samples from about 19 patients, one before and one after SBRT per patient. About a dozen patients had adenocarcinoma and over five had squamous cell carcinoma as the tumor histology. Distant metastases were developed by four of the 19 patients after SBRT, at a median of 7 months, whereas no significant progression was observed in the other 15 patients. SBRT was delivered in 3 to 5 fractions with a biologically effective dose of at least 100 Gy, and image-guided IMRT or VMAT was used for delivery. No patient received concurrent therapy alongside SBRT. Study-wide findings and limitations: Post-SBRT Shannon entropy and its change from baseline were lower in patients who developed distant metastases; baseline Shannon entropy was not associated with metastases. No determination of tumor specificity was made for expanded TCR clones. After SBRT, the count of unique TCR clones dropped from a median of about 10,000 beforehand to nearly 7,000 afterward (Wilcoxon paired P=0.011). TRBV and TRBJ usage frequencies reportedly differed by metastasis status, in two V genes at baseline and in nine V and two J genes after SBRT. None of the reported P values were adjusted for multiple comparisons. The study was limited by its small cohort and short follow-up, and the findings require independent validation.

Its CDR3 holds 13 amino acids, cysteine through phenylalanine. Of all the DNA, just the CDR3 is kept, 39 bases in frame from base 1. V trim: 8 bases; J trim: 8 bases; unmatched bases: 6. No patient had a history of other malignancies or prior chemotherapy or radiotherapy, and all had node-negative disease on CT and PET/CT. At each of two time points, 5.5 to 7 milliliters of peripheral venous blood were collected in EDTA tubes. PBMCs were isolated by Ficoll-Paque Plus density-gradient centrifugation. Immediately after collection, samples were stored at -80 degrees C until analysis. Two rounds of multiplex PCR were used to amplify the TCR beta CDR3 region from genomic DNA. The first PCR round used primers specific to each TRBV and TRBJ gene, with sequences filed in Chinese patent CN105087789A. Universal primers were used in the second round of PCR. The Roche High Pure PCR Template Preparation Kit was used to extract genomic DNA from frozen PBMCs. Libraries were sequenced paired-end with 151 bp reads on an Illumina HiSeq 3000. The paper's processing steps were these. CutAdapt was used to discard raw reads that did not contain the multiplex PCR primer sequences. Using PEAR, the high-quality paired reads were merged into contigs. By aligning each contig to reference sequences, MiXCR assigned the TRB V, D and J gene segments to that contig. To remove sequencing errors, CDR3 sequences were clustered according to base quality and sequence similarity. Diversity was measured as Shannon entropy normalized by the natural log of productive TCR sequence number. Clonality was computed as one minus the ratio of Shannon entropy to the natural log of the number of unique clonotypes. Progression-free survival cut-offs for repertoire metrics were chosen using the Youden index of ROC curves, with analyses run in R 3.5.3. In TCRdb, the public reads were trimmed at Q25 with fastp and aligned with MiXCR, with productive beta chains retained. Rows merge per CDR3 protein into single entries with the most common DNA and genes. The V and J calls and clone size come from TCRdb's table, not from the authors' own analysis. Present in this sample are nearly 35,000 distinct CDR3 sequences, approximately 32% of which were seen just once. In total, the top ten clones hold roughly 26% of the sample.

This clonotype was picked up many times. This receptor's antigen is unknown. Base qualities are not at hand, and no much larger clone is one base apart. The chain is encoded by TRBV12-3 or TRBV12-4 joined to TRBJ1-4; 9 of the junction bases match TRBD1. This receptor was identified in a donor over 45 with non-small cell lung cancer. The sequencing used PBMCs, collected before or after stereotactic body radiation therapy (not recorded which). Here is the DNA: TGTGCCAGCCAGGGGACAGGGAGGGAAAAACTGTTTTTT. It encodes CASQGTGREKLFF.